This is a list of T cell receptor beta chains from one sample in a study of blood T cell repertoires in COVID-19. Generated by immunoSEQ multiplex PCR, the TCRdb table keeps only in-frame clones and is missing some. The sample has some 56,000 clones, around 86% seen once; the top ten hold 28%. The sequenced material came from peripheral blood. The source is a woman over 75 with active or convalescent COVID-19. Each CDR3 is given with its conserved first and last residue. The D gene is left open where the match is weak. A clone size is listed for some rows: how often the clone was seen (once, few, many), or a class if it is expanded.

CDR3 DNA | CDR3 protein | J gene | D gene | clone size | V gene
TGTGCCAGCAGCCAAGGCCGGACAGGAGGAAATGAAAAACTGTTTTTT | CASSQGRTGGNEKLFF | TRBJ1-4 | TRBD1 | . | TRBV4-2
TGTGCCAGCAGTTTAGACCTCAGGGTCTGGGCTTTCTTT | CASSLDLRVWAFF | TRBJ1-1 | . | . | TRBV12-3/TRBV12-4
TGCGCCAGCAGCGGCGGCTTAATCGGCTACACCTTC | CASSGGLIGYTF | TRBJ1-2 | . | few | TRBV5-1
TGTGCCAGCAGCTTAGTTCCAGGGGACGCCTATGGCTACACCTTC | CASSLVPGDAYGYTF | TRBJ1-2 | . | few | TRBV7-9
TGTGCCAGCAACAGGGAACAAACCTCTGGGGCCAACGTCCTGACTTTC | CASNREQTSGANVLTF | TRBJ2-6 | . | . | TRBV9
TGTGCCAGCAGTTACGAACTAACTGGCTATGGCTACACCTTC | CASSYELTGYGYTF | TRBJ1-2 | . | . | TRBV6-2/TRBV6-3
TGTGCCAGCAGTGTCTATTCTGGGGCCAACGTCCTGACTTTC | CASSVYSGANVLTF | TRBJ2-6 | . | . | TRBV2
TGCGCCAGCAGCCACGAACAGGCCCCGCTATCCAATTCACCCCTCCACTTT | CASSHEQAPLSNSPLHF | TRBJ1-6 | . | . | TRBV4-1
TGCGCCAGCAGCGGGACTAGCGGGGGGCCTGAGACCCAGTACTTC | CASSGTSGGPETQYF | TRBJ2-5 | TRBD2 | once | TRBV5-1
TGTGCCAGCACTCGACAGGGGGAAAACTATGGCTACACCTTC | CASTRQGENYGYTF | TRBJ1-2 | TRBD1 | . | TRBV6-5
TGTGCCCAAGGGGACAGGGTAAACTCCTACGAGCAGTACTTC | CAQGDRVNSYEQYF | TRBJ2-7 | . | . | TRBV21-1
TGTGCCAGCAGTCCTACAGGGAAACAGCCCCAGCATTTT | CASSPTGKQPQHF | TRBJ1-5 | . | . | TRBV12-3/TRBV12-4
TGTGCCAGCAGTTACGGGACAGGGAACTATGGCTACACCTTC | CASSYGTGNYGYTF | TRBJ1-2 | TRBD1 | . | TRBV6-6
TGTGCCAGCAGTTTCGTCCGGACAGGGCTGTACGGTCCTCTGTCACCCCTCCACTTT | CASSFVRTGLYGPLSPLHF | TRBJ1-6 | TRBD1 | . | TRBV28
TGTGCCAGCAGTTTGGGAGTTACAGGGGATAGGGGCACTGAAGCTTTCTTT | CASSLGVTGDRGTEAFF | TRBJ1-1 | TRBD1 | . | TRBV28
TGTGCCAGCATCCCCCCGGGACACCTGAACACTGAAGCTTTCTTT | CASIPPGHLNTEAFF | TRBJ1-1 | . | . | TRBV28
TGTGCCAGCTCATCTGGGACAGCGAATAATGAAAAACTGTTTTTT | CASSSGTANNEKLFF | TRBJ1-4 | TRBD1 | . | TRBV18
TGTGCCACCAGCAGAGGGCCCTATGGCTACACCTTC | CATSRGPYGYTF | TRBJ1-2 | . | once | TRBV15
TGTGCCAGCAGCCAAGCCGTCTTGAATGAGCAGTTCTTC | CASSQAVLNEQFF | TRBJ2-1 | . | . | TRBV14
TGTGCCAGCAGCTTAGGACAGGTAGACAATCAGCCCCAGCATTTT | CASSLGQVDNQPQHF | TRBJ1-5 | . | . | TRBV7-8
TGCGCCAGCGCCTATGGCTCAGGGAACCAGAACACTGAAGCTTTCTTT | CASAYGSGNQNTEAFF | TRBJ1-1 | . | few | TRBV5-1
TGTGCCAGCAGTTTTCAGCCAGGGGGTTCACCCCTCCACTTT | CASSFQPGGSPLHF | TRBJ1-6 | TRBD1 | . | TRBV27
TGTGCCACCAGTGAAATGACTAGCGGGGGATCCGGGGAGCTGTTTTTT | CATSEMTSGGSGELFF | TRBJ2-2 | TRBD2 | . | TRBV24-1
TGTGCCAGCAGTCCCCACCTATATCAGCCCCAGCATTTT | CASSPHLYQPQHF | TRBJ1-5 | . | . | TRBV12-3/TRBV12-4
TGTGCCGGTTCGAGGGGGAGTAGGAATGAGCAGTTCTTC | CAGSRGSRNEQFF | TRBJ2-1 | . | . | TRBV12-3/TRBV12-4
TGTGCCAGCAGCCCTTCTACGGGGGTGAACACTGAAGCTTTCTTT | CASSPSTGVNTEAFF | TRBJ1-1 | . | . | TRBV27
TGTGCCAGCAGTGTTACTAGCGATGAGCAGTTCTTC | CASSVTSDEQFF | TRBJ2-1 | TRBD2 | . | TRBV2
TGTGCCACCAGCAGAGAATTAGCAGGGTGGGACAATGAGCAGTTCTTC | CATSRELAGWDNEQFF | TRBJ2-1 | . | . | TRBV15
TGTGCCAGCTCACCACTCGGGATAGTTGGGACTGAGCAGTACTTC | CASSPLGIVGTEQYF | TRBJ2-7 | . | . | TRBV18
TGCGCCAGCAGCTTAAACGGGGGGAGCACAGATACGCAGTATTTT | CASSLNGGSTDTQYF | TRBJ2-3 | TRBD2 | . | TRBV5-1
TGTGCCAGCAGCGAAACAGGGGGCATGACTTATGGCTACACCTTC | CASSETGGMTYGYTF | TRBJ1-2 | TRBD1 | . | TRBV7-3
TGTGCCGTTAAGGGGAACGAGCAGTACTTC | CAVKGNEQYF | TRBJ2-7 | . | . | TRBV19
TGTGCCAGCAGCCAAGATTTGGGACAGACCTCCTACGAGCAGTACTTC | CASSQDLGQTSYEQYF | TRBJ2-7 | TRBD1 | . | TRBV3-1/TRBV3-2
TGTGCCAGCAGCGTAGCTACAGGGGCAACTAATGAAAAACTGTTTTTT | CASSVATGATNEKLFF | TRBJ1-4 | TRBD1 | . | TRBV9
TGTGCCAGCAGCCGTTTTAATGAAAAACTGTTTTTT | CASSRFNEKLFF | TRBJ1-4 | . | . | TRBV5-6
TGTGCCAGCAGCTTAGCGAGGGAGGAGGGGCGCCCCGCCGGGGAGCTGTTTTTT | CASSLAREEGRPAGELFF | TRBJ2-2 | . | . | TRBV7-9
TGTGCCAGCAGGGCACAGGGGCCCGGATTGACCCAGCATTTT | CASRAQGPGLTQHF | TRBJ1-5 | TRBD1 | . | TRBV2
TGTGCCACCAGCAGAGATAACGCCCTGGGGGGGGGCGAGGAGACCCAGTACTTC | CATSRDNALGGGEETQYF | TRBJ2-5 | . | . | TRBV15
TGTGCCAGCAGCCCGGCGGGCAGTCGGACGCAAGCTTTCTTT | CASSPAGSRTQAFF | TRBJ1-1 | . | . | TRBV11-2
TGTGCCAGCAGTCCAACCCGGGGGGCAGGAGAGACCCAGTACTTC | CASSPTRGAGETQYF | TRBJ2-5 | . | . | TRBV27
TGTGCCAGCAGTCCTGACATTAACTATGGCTACACCTTC | CASSPDINYGYTF | TRBJ1-2 | . | . | TRBV12-3/TRBV12-4
TGTGCCAGTAAGCCTTCCGCAGATACGCAGTATTTT | CASKPSADTQYF | TRBJ2-3 | . | . | TRBV19
TGTGCCAGCAGCTTGGGCGGGACGGTCCAAGAGACCCAGTACTTC | CASSLGGTVQETQYF | TRBJ2-5 | . | . | TRBV5-4